This TCR beta chain was documented in a study of shared clonotypes between healthy human individuals. Only in-frame clones appear in the TCRdb table, and some are missing; sequencing was by immunoSEQ multiplex PCR. This sample carries about 1.1 million clones, 75% to 85% of them seen once, and the ten largest clones take 0.4% to 0.55%. Germline CDR1 reads KGHSH; CDR2 reads LQKENI. V was trimmed by 5 bases and J by 3 bases, leaving 17 bases between them. CDR3 length equals 16 residues. Study results and limitations: The authors expected sequencing depth to affect clonotype sharing among donors.

This clone was seen once. Its antigen is undetermined. The chain recombines TRBV18 with TRBJ2-1; possibly TRBD2 for D (7 bases). The specimen was memory CD4+ T cells from PBMCs. Indicated subset: CD45RA-negative fraction. This clonotype was obtained from a man aged 18 to 30 in good health. Some clones in this sample may be carry-over from other donors' samples. For the CDR3, the DNA is TGTGCCAGCTCAGCAATAGGGGGGGCGAACTACAATGAGCAGTTCTTC. Translated: CASSAIGGANYNEQFF.